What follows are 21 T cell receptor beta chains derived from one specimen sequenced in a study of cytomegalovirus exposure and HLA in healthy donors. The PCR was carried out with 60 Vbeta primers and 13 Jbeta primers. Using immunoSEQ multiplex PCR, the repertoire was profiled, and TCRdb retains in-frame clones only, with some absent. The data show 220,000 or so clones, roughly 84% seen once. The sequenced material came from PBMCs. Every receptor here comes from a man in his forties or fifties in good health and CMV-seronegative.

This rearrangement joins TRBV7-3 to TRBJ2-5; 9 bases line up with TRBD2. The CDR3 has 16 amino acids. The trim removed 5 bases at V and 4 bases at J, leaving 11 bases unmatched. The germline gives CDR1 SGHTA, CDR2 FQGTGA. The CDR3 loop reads CASSPRAAGGRETQYF. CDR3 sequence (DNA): TGTGCCAGCAGCCCCCGGGCAGCGGGAGGCCGAGAGACCCAGTACTTC.

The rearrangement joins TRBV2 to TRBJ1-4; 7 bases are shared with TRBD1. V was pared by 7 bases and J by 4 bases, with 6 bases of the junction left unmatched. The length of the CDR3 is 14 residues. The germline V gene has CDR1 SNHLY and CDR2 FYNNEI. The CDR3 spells CASTVQGFNEKLFF. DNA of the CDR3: TGTGCCAGCACGGTACAGGGGTTTAATGAAAAACTGTTTTTT. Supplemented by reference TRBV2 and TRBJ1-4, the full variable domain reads EPEVTQTPSHQVTQMGQEVILRCVPISNHLYFYWYRQILGQKVEFLVSFYNNEISEKSEIFDDQFSVERPDGSNFTLKIRSTKLEDSAMYFCASTVQGFNEKLFFGSGTQLSVL.

CDR3 region: CASSIRYQETQYF. In nucleotides, the CDR3 is TGTGCCAGTAGTATCCGTTACCAAGAGACCCAGTACTTC. The chain links TRBV19 to TRBJ2-5; D not resolved. The V end was cut by 3 bases, the J end by 0 bases, with 5 bases between. This CDR3 has 13 residues. Germline values: CDR1 LNHDA, CDR2 SQIVND (reference sequence).

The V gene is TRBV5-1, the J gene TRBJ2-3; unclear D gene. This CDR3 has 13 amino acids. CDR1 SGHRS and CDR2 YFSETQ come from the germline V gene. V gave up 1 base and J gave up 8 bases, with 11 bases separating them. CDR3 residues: CASSLSQAVTQYF. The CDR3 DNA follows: TGCGCCAGCAGCTTGAGTCAGGCAGTTACGCAGTATTTT.

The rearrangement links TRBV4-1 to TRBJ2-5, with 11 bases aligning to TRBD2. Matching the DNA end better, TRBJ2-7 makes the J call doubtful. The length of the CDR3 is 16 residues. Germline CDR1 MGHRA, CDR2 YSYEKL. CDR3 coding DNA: TGCGCCAGCAGCCAAGAGGTACTAGCGGGAGAGTACGAGCAGTACTTC. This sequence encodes CASSQEVLAGEYEQYF.

Written as DNA, the CDR3 is TGTGCCAGCAGCCTTATACAGGGGAGAAACACCATATATTTT. It codes for CASSLIQGRNTIYF. The chain employs TRBV14 and TRBJ1-3; 7 positions agree with TRBD1. The CDR3 extends over 14 amino acids. Germline V CDR1 and CDR2: SGHDN, FVKESK. The ends lost 4 bases at V and 5 bases at J; junction bases unmatched: 5.

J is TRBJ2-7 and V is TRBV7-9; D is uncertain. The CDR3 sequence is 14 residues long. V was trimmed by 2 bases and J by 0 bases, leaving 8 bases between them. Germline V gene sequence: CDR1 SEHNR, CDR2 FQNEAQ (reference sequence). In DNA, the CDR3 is TGTGCCAGCAGCTTAACGGGTAGCTCCTACGAGCAGTACTTC. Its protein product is CASSLTGSSYEQYF.

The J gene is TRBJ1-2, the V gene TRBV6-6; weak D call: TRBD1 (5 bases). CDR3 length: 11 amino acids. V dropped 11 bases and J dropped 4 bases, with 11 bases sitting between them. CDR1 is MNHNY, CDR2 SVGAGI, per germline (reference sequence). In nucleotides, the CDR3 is TGTGCCGGCGGGGGGTCCTATGGCTACACCTTC. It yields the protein CAGGGSYGYTF.

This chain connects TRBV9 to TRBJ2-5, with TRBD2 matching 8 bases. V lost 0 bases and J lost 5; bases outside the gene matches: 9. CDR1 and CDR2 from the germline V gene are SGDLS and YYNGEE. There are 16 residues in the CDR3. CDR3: CASSVAPGTRGETQYF. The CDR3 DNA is TGTGCCAGCAGCGTAGCTCCCGGGACTAGGGGCGAGACCCAGTACTTC. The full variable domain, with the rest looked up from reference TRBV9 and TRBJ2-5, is DSGVTQTPKHLITATGQRVTLRCSPRSGDLSVYWYQQSLDQGLQFLIQYYNGEERAKGNILERFSAQQFPDLHSELNLSSLELGDSALYFCASSVAPGTRGETQYFGPGTRLLVL.

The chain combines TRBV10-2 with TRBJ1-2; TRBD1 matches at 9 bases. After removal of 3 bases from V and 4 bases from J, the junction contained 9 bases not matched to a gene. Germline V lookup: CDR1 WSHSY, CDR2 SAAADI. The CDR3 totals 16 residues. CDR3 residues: CASSETGTGKPYGYTF. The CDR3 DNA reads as TGCGCCAGCAGTGAAACCGGGACAGGGAAACCCTATGGCTACACCTTC.

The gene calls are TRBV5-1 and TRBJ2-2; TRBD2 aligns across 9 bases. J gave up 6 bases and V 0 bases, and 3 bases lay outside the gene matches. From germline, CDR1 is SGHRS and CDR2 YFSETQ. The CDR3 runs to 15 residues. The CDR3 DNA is TGCGCCAGCAGCTTGGGCGGGAGGGCCTCCGGGGAGCTGTTTTTT. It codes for CASSLGGRASGELFF.

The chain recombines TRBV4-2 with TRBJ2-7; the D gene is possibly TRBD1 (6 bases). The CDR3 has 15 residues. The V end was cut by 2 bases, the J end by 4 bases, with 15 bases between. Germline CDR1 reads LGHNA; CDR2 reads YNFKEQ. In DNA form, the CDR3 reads TGTGCCAGCAGCCAAACCAGGGAAGGGGGTTACGAGCAGTACTTC. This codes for CASSQTREGGYEQYF.

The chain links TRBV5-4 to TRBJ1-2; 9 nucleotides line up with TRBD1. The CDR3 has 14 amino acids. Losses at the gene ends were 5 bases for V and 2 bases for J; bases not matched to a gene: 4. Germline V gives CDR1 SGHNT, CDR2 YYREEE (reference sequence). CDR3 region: CASRGTGTNYGYTF. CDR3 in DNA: TGTGCCAGCAGGGGGACAGGGACGAACTATGGCTACACCTTC.

The CDR3, as DNA: TGTGCCAGCAGTTACCCCGGGCAGGGGGGTGGGGAGCTGTTTTTT. Translation: CASSYPGQGGGELFF. This chain joins TRBV6-6 and TRBJ2-2; the D gene is possibly TRBD1 (7 bases). From germline, CDR1 is MNHNY and CDR2 SVGAGI (reference sequence). The CDR3 is made up of 15 amino acids. Trimming stripped 2 bases from V and 8 bases from J, with 15 bases between.

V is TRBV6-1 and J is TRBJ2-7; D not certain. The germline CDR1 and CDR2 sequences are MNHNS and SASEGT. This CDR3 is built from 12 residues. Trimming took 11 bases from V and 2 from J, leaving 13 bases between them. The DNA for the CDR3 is TGTGCCTCGATAGCTTACCCCTACGAGCAGTACTTC. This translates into CASIAYPYEQYF.

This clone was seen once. The CDR3 loop is CTSSQDERELSNEKLFF. In DNA form, the CDR3 reads TGCACCAGCAGCCAAGATGAGAGGGAACTGTCTAATGAAAAACTGTTTTTT. The chain joins TRBV1 to TRBJ1-4. TRBV1 is designated a pseudogene. CDR3 size: 17 residues.

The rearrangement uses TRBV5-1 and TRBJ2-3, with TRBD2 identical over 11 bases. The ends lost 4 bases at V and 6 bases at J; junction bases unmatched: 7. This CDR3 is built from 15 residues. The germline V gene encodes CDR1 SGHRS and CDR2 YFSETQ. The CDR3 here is CASSTSGSYSDTQYF. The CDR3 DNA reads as TGCGCCAGCAGCACTAGCGGGAGTTACTCGGATACGCAGTATTTT. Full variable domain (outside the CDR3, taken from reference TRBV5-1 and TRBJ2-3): KAGVTQTPRYLIKTRGQQVTLSCSPISGHRSVSWYQQTPGQGLQFLFEYFSETQRNKGNFPGRFSGRQFSNSRSEMNVSTLELGDSALYLCASSTSGSYSDTQYFGPGTRLTVL.

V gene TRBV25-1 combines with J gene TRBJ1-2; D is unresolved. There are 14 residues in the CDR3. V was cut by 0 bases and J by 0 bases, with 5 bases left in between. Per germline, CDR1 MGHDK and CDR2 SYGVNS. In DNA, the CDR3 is TGTGCCAGCAGTGAATACGGGGCTAACTATGGCTACACCTTC. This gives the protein CASSEYGANYGYTF.

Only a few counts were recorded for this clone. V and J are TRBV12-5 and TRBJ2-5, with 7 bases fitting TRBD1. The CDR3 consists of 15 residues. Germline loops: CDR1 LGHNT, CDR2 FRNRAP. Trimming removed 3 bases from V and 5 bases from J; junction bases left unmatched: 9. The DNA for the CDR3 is TGTGCTAGTGGTTTTCGGATCGAGGGGGCTGAGACCCAGTACTTC. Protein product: CASGFRIEGAETQYF.

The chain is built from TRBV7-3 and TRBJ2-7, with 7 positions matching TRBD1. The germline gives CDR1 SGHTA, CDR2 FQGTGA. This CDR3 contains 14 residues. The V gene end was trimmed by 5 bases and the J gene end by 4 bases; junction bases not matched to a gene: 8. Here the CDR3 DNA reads TGTGCCAGCAGCCGGGACAGAACATCGTACGAGCAGTACTTC. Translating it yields CASSRDRTSYEQYF.

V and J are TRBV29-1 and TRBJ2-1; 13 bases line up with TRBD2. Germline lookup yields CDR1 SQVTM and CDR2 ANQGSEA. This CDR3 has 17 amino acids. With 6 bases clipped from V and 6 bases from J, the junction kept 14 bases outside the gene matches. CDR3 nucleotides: TGCAGCGTAAACTTTTGGCGACTAGCGGGAGGAGGCAATGAGCAGTTCTTC. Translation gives CSVNFWRLAGGGNEQFF.